The next 30 T cell receptor beta chains were all read from a single sample in a study of blood T cells in healthy people across ages (dated by TCRdb to the mid-2010s). The library relied on 5' RACE. Sequenced using an Illumina HiSeq 2500. The second PCR ran for about 6 to 12 cycles and used a J-beta primer mix along with a sample-barcoded 5' primer. The raw public reads went through TCRdb reprocessing: fastp at Q25, MiXCR clone calling, in-frame beta chains kept. Entries are consolidated by CDR3 protein sequence, retaining the most common genes and DNA. The sample records hundreds of thousands of distinct CDR3 sequences, about 25% of which are singletons. The ten largest clones add up to around 10% of the sample. The data were also submitted as part of a second study, on T cells of mothers and their children.

Input material: blood. These receptors were collected from a boy aged 5-17 years in good health.

This clonotype was seen more than once but under ten times. This chain connects TRBV20-1 to TRBJ1-4, with D tentatively TRBD1 (5 bases). Germline CDR1 reads DFQATT; CDR2 reads SNEGSKA (reference sequence). CDR3 length: 15 residues. The germline V and J ends were trimmed by 0 bases and 5 bases, with 13 bases remaining between them. This CDR3 reads CSARDSGRENEKLFF. The CDR3 region has the DNA TGCAGTGCTAGAGATTCGGGCAGGGAGAATGAAAAACTGTTTTTT.

This clonotype came up a few times. The chain employs TRBV5-1 and TRBJ1-5; possible D gene TRBD1, 5 bases. The CDR3 is made up of 14 amino acids. Deletions cut 4 bases from V and 11 bases from J, with 19 bases between. Germline assignment: CDR1 SGHRS and CDR2 YFSETQ. As DNA, the CDR3 is TGCGCCAGCAGCCCGTTGGGGGGTAACCAGTCCCAGCATTTT. The encoded protein is CASSPLGGNQSQHF.

This rearrangement joins TRBV18 to TRBJ1-2; tentatively, D is TRBD1 (6 bases). CDR1 and CDR2 from the germline V gene are KGHSH and LQKENI. CDR3 length: 16 amino acids. With 6 bases removed from V and 8 bases from J, the gap between germline ends came to 25 bases. The DNA of the CDR3 is TGTGCCAGCTCGGGGGGAATGGACAGTCGCCTCCTGGGCTACACCTTC. It encodes CASSGGMDSRLLGYTF.

The chain has TRBV5-6 and TRBJ2-6; 11 positions agree with TRBD1. The CDR3 contains 20 residues. J was trimmed by 0 bases and V by 2 bases; bases with no gene match: 10. CDR1 and CDR2 from the germline V gene are SGHDT and YYEEEE. CDR3 sequence (DNA): TGTGCCAGCAGCTTAAGGACAGGGGGCCGCAGATCCTCTGGGGCCAACGTCCTGACTTTC. Protein: CASSLRTGGRRSSGANVLTF.

In its sample, this clonotype was seen a few times. This rearrangement joins TRBV20-1 to TRBJ2-7; D ambiguous. Looked up from germline, CDR1 is DFQATT and CDR2 is SNEGSKA (reference sequence). This CDR3 contains 13 residues. Trimming took 1 base from V and 7 from J, leaving 14 bases between them. CDR3 loop: CSARGTALGEQYF. The CDR3 DNA reads as TGCAGTGCTAGAGGAACCGCTCTCGGGGAGCAGTACTTC.

This clonotype has just a few counts. The chain joins TRBV2 to TRBJ2-5; 9 bases match TRBD2. TRBJ2-7 explains the end of the DNA better; the J call may be wrong. Germline V gene sequence: CDR1 SNHLY, CDR2 FYNNEI. CDR3 size: 15 residues. CDR3 sequence: CASSAWRGGGYEQYF. In DNA, the CDR3 is TGTGCCAGCAGTGCCTGGCGGGGGGGCGGATACGAGCAGTACTTC.

The V and J genes are TRBV4-3 and TRBJ2-5; the match to TRBD2 covers 11 bases. The J call may be in error: the DNA end matches TRBJ2-7 better. The V gene's germline CDR1 is LGHNA and CDR2 YSLEER. CDR3 length equals 15 residues. The CDR3: CASSQDGTSGYEQYF. CDR3 bases: TGCGCCAGCAGCCAAGACGGGACTAGCGGATACGAGCAGTACTTC.

The V call is TRBV5-1, the J call TRBJ2-2; 12 nucleotides line up with TRBD2. The CDR3 runs 16 residues. Germline lookup yields CDR1 SGHRS and CDR2 YFSETQ. The V segment lost 1 base and the J segment 7 bases; nucleotides outside the gene matches: 5. The CDR3 DNA follows: TGCGCCAGCAGCTTGACTAGCGGGAGGAGTCACGGGGAGCTGTTTTTT. Amino acids: CASSLTSGRSHGELFF. Using reference TRBV5-1 and TRBJ2-2 for the parts outside the CDR3, the full variable domain is KAGVTQTPRYLIKTRGQQVTLSCSPISGHRSVSWYQQTPGQGLQFLFEYFSETQRNKGNFPGRFSGRQFSNSRSEMNVSTLELGDSALYLCASSLTSGRSHGELFFGEGSRLTVL.

This clonotype was recorded a few times. The chain carries TRBV10-3 and TRBJ1-2; weak D call: TRBD1 (6 bases). Between the trimmed V and J ends, which lost 3 bases and 4 bases, there was a span of 9 bases. CDR1 ENHRY and CDR2 SYGVKD come from the germline V gene. The CDR3 spans 13 residues. The CDR3 spells CAISEGQTYGYTF. The CDR3 bases are TGTGCCATCAGTGAAGGACAGACCTATGGCTACACCTTC.

The chain has TRBV20-1 and TRBJ2-3; 8 positions match TRBD2. CDR1 and CDR2 (germline): DFQATT, SNEGSKA (reference sequence). V was clipped by 5 bases and J by 4 bases; unmatched bases: 14. The CDR3 loop spans 16 amino acids. CDR3 coding DNA: TGCAGTGCTCCGCCGGGGATCGGGGGGGCCCCAGATACGCAGTATTTT. This codes for CSAPPGIGGAPDTQYF.

The rearrangement links TRBV28 to TRBJ2-7; TRBD1 matches 10 bases. Germline loops: CDR1 MDHEN, CDR2 SYDVKM. The CDR3 runs 13 residues. J lost 2 bases, V lost 10 bases, and 5 bases had no gene match. In DNA, the CDR3 is TGTGCCACGCGGGACAGGGGTCCCTACGAGCAGTACTTC. It specifies CATRDRGPYEQYF.

This clonotype was seen only a few times. The chain carries TRBV27 and TRBJ2-2; D call uncertain. V lost 5 bases, J lost 4 bases, and 14 bases lay in between. The CDR3 covers 15 residues. Germline lookup yields CDR1 MNHEY and CDR2 SMNVEV (reference sequence). Written as DNA, the CDR3 is TGTGCCAGCAGTCCATCCAGGACGGCCACCGGGGAGCTGTTTTTT. It yields the protein CASSPSRTATGELFF.

In this sample, this clonotype turned up a few times. Germline is not matched at one junction end, which may reflect a read error. The gene calls are TRBV11-2 and TRBJ2-1; 13 nucleotides agree with TRBD2. The end of the DNA is better explained by TRBJ2-5, so the J call may be wrong. The germline gives CDR1 SGHAT, CDR2 FQNNGV. The CDR3 is made up of 19 amino acids. CDR3 nucleotides: TGTGTCAGCAGCTTAGATCCAACTAGCGGGAGGGAAGGGCTAGAGACCCAGTACTTC. As protein: CVSSLDPTSGREGLETQYF.

This chain uses TRBV7-2 with TRBJ2-1, with TRBD2 as a possible D gene (6 bases). This CDR3 has 13 amino acids. Germline V gene lookup returns CDR1 SGHTA and CDR2 FQGNSA. Trimming took off 4 bases at V and 14 bases at J, with 18 bases between the two ends. This CDR3 is CASSSLTSSKEFF. CDR3 nucleotides: TGTGCCAGCAGCTCCCTGACTAGTTCTAAGGAGTTCTTC.

V and J are TRBV20-1 and TRBJ2-7; D not certain. Germline values: CDR1 DFQATT, CDR2 SNEGSKA (reference sequence). V lost 4 bases to trimming and J lost 3 bases, with 16 bases between them. CDR3 length equals 14 residues. This CDR3 reads CSAKGSHGGYEQYF. The CDR3 nucleotides are TGCAGTGCTAAAGGTTCTCATGGTGGCTACGAGCAGTACTTC.

V usage is TRBV4-3 and J usage is TRBJ1-2; no definite D call. Germline V lookup: CDR1 LGHNA, CDR2 YSLEER. This CDR3 region has 17 residues. V lost 0 bases, J lost 0 bases, and 14 bases lay in between. CDR3 DNA: TGCGCCAGCAGCCAAGATATGATAGCAGGCTCTAACTATGGCTACACCTTC. Translation gives CASSQDMIAGSNYGYTF.

Concerning this clonotype itself: Germline and junction disagree at one end, which may indicate a read error. The gene calls are TRBV7-9 and TRBJ2-1; no clear D. The CDR3 is 12 amino acids. CDR1 and CDR2 from the germline V gene are SEHNR and FQNEAQ (reference sequence). The CDR3 loop reads CSSNWSKNEQFF. CDR3 DNA sequence: TGTTCCAGCAACTGGAGTAAGAATGAGCAGTTCTTC.

To note about this clonotype: Compared with germline, one end of the junction differs, possibly owing to a read error. CDR3 protein: CTSSNTGLENTEAFF. CDR3 nucleotide sequence: TGCACCAGCAGCAATACAGGCTTAGAGAACACTGAAGCTTTCTTT. The chain links TRBV5-1 to TRBJ1-1; weak D call: TRBD1 (5 bases). This CDR3 is built from 15 residues. CDR1 is SGHRS, CDR2 YFSETQ, per germline.

This clonotype was counted ten times or more. The chain recombines TRBV29-1 with TRBJ2-5, with D tentatively TRBD1 (6 bases). The J call is doubtful: the DNA matches TRBJ2-1 better. CDR1 and CDR2 (germline): SQVTM, ANQGSEA. CDR3 length: 10 amino acids. The CDR3 protein is CSVPGVEQFF. The CDR3 DNA reads as TGCAGCGTTCCAGGGGTTGAGCAGTTCTTC.

The V call is TRBV7-2, the J call TRBJ2-4; 7 bases are shared with TRBD2. J gave up 0 bases and V 5 bases, and 13 bases lay outside the gene matches. Germline CDR1 is SGHTA and CDR2 is FQGNSA. There are 18 residues in the CDR3. The CDR3 protein is CASSQTPRLAVAKNIQYF. The CDR3 DNA follows: TGTGCCAGCAGCCAGACACCAAGACTAGCCGTAGCCAAAAACATTCAGTACTTC.

The chain is built from TRBV7-2 and TRBJ2-3, with TRBD1 matching over 7 bases. The V and J ends lost 1 base and 0 bases, in that order; junction bases with no gene match: 1. The CDR3 spans 15 residues. Germline V gives CDR1 SGHTA, CDR2 FQGNSA. The CDR3: CASSLEDRSTDTQYF. The DNA of the CDR3 is TGTGCCAGCAGCTTAGAGGACAGGAGCACAGATACGCAGTATTTT.

The rearrangement uses TRBV5-1 and TRBJ2-2; no definite D call. The ends were cut back, 5 bases at V and 2 bases at J, with 7 bases in the middle. Germline V gene data show CDR1 as SGHRS and CDR2 as YFSETQ. The CDR3 is 13 amino acids. The CDR3 region is CASREHNTGELFF. CDR3 coding DNA: TGCGCCAGCAGGGAGCACAACACCGGGGAGCTGTTTTTT.

The chain employs TRBV4-3 and TRBJ1-1; no firm D call. CDR3 length: 14 amino acids. V was trimmed by 0 bases and J by 3 bases, leaving 8 bases between them. Germline V gene lookup returns CDR1 LGHNA and CDR2 YSLEER. Here the CDR3 DNA reads TGCGCCAGCAGCCAAGACAGGATGGACACTGAAGCTTTCTTT. The encoded protein is CASSQDRMDTEAFF.

J is TRBJ2-4 and V is TRBV28, with TRBD2 identical over 7 bases. From germline, CDR1 is MDHEN and CDR2 SYDVKM. V trimming: 5 bases; J trimming: 6 bases; junction bases outside the gene matches: 16. The CDR3 spans 17 residues. This chain's CDR3 is CASSPPLGGVDSNIQYF. DNA for the CDR3: TGTGCCAGCAGTCCTCCCCTGGGAGGGGTGGATTCAAACATTCAGTACTTC.

The chain has TRBV27 and TRBJ2-3; TRBD2 might be the D (5 bases). Trimming left V 4 bases short and J 4 bases short, with 6 bases between. The CDR3 sequence is 12 residues long. CDR1 is MNHEY, CDR2 SMNVEV, per germline (reference sequence). DNA of the CDR3: TGTGCCAGCAGTTCCGGGGCAGATACGCAGTATTTT. Translated: CASSSGADTQYF.

The table lists this clonotype with a few counts. This chain connects TRBV25-1 to TRBJ1-2, with D unclear. Germline V gene sequence: CDR1 MGHDK, CDR2 SYGVNS. V was trimmed by 6 bases and J by 4 bases, leaving 12 bases between them. This CDR3 contains 13 residues. DNA of the CDR3: TGTGCCAGCAGCACAAGCGGCCTCTATGGCTACACCTTC. It yields the protein CASSTSGLYGYTF.

The chain is built from TRBV28 and TRBJ2-7; possible D gene TRBD1, 6 bases. V dropped 5 bases and J dropped 1 base, with 15 bases sitting between them. This CDR3 has 15 amino acids. CDR1 and CDR2 from the germline V gene are MDHEN and SYDVKM. The CDR3 loop reads CASSGNRDGSYEQYF. As DNA, the CDR3 is TGTGCCAGCAGTGGCAACAGGGATGGATCCTACGAGCAGTACTTC.

This clonotype has a handful of counts. The chain joins TRBV7-2 to TRBJ2-3; D remains unclear. CDR1 is SGHTA and CDR2 is FQGNSA in the germline V gene. CDR3 size: 17 residues. The V end lost 2 bases, the J end lost 0 bases, and 15 bases lay between the germline ends. CDR3 coding DNA: TGTGCCAGCAGCTTAACGGCGTCGGCAGGTAGCACAGATACGCAGTATTTT. It yields the protein CASSLTASAGSTDTQYF. The variable domain in full, with the rest retrieved from reference TRBV7-2 and TRBJ2-3, is GAGVSQSPSNKVTEKGKDVELRCDPISGHTALYWYRQSLGQGLEFLIYFQGNSAPDKSGLPSDRFSAERTGGSVSTLTIQRTQQEDSAVYLCASSLTASAGSTDTQYFGPGTRLTVL.

Points on this clonotype: Since no conserved phenylalanine or tryptophan closes the CDR3, a read error is the likely cause. The rearrangement links TRBV4-3 to TRBJ2-7, with D unresolved. CDR1 is LGHNA and CDR2 is YSLEER in the germline V gene. The V end was cut by 1 base, the J end by 4 bases, with 14 bases between. The CDR3 extends over 15 amino acids. CDR3: CASSQASLPSYEQYC. The CDR3 nucleotides are TGCGCCAGCAGCCAAGCCTCCTTACCATCTTACGAGCAGTACTGC.

In its sample, this clonotype was seen a few times. The chain uses TRBV29-1 and TRBJ2-7, with D perhaps matching TRBD1 or TRBD2 (5 bases each). Germline lookup yields CDR1 SQVTM and CDR2 ANQGSEA. This CDR3 region has 13 residues. The germline V and J ends were trimmed by 4 bases and 4 bases, with 14 bases remaining between them. CDR3 nucleotide sequence: TGCAGCGTTGTTGGGACGGAGGAATACGAGCAGTACTTC. Its translation: CSVVGTEEYEQYF.